This T cell receptor (beta chain) is drawn from a study of T cells in Graves' hyperthyroidism and ophthalmopathy. CDR3 length: 13 residues. Trimming cost V 3 bases and J 6 bases, with 11 bases left between them. Germline CDR1 is SNHLY and CDR2 is FYNNEI. From RNA transcripts, TCR beta CDR3 regions were amplified. The TCR CDR3 was amplified in a first-round RT-PCR using the HTBI primer set. MiXCR, applied by TCRdb to the multiplex PCR reads, yields one record per CDR3 protein. The data contain about 610,000 distinct CDR3 sequences, roughly 15% of them seen just once; the ten biggest clones take up approximately 4.2%. This clonotype was seen at least ten times.

The rearrangement joins TRBV2 to TRBJ2-5; weak D call: TRBD2 (6 bases). This clonotype was sampled from a woman in her forties with Graves' ophthalmopathy. Source material: blood. The CDR3 region has the DNA TGTGCCAGCAGTGAGGAGGGGCTGAAGACCCAGTACTTC. Its translation is CASSEEGLKTQYF.